This record concerns one T cell receptor beta chain sequence. As handled by the study authors: Amplification of reference gene primers was used by the study to estimate nucleated cell counts. Clones were read by immunoSEQ multiplex PCR, and TCRdb kept only the in-frame ones, dropping some. V, J and clone size are taken as reported in that table, and D and trimming were inferred from the DNA itself. Counted here are about 280,000 clones, roughly 90% occurring once; the ten biggest clones make up roughly 5.1%. The data were taken from a study of blood T cell repertoires in COVID-19. In the study overall: Samples taken during acute and convalescent COVID-19 were collected in the United States, Italy and Spain. Nucleic acid was either cDNA or gDNA, and it came from T cells, B-cell-depleted T cells, or PBMCs.

CDR3 length: 15 amino acids. CDR1 is SNHLY and CDR2 is FYNNEI in the germline V gene. V lost 3 bases and J lost 5; bases outside the gene matches: 9. The sequenced sample consisted of peripheral blood. The TCR sequence derives from a man aged 35-49 years with acute or convalescent COVID-19. The chain employs TRBV2 and TRBJ1-1, with 7 bases that match TRBD1. The CDR3 coding sequence is TGTGCCAGCAGTGATAGGTACAGGGGCTCGACTGAAGCTTTCTTT. Its protein is CASSDRYRGSTEAFF.